What follows are 26 T cell receptor beta chains derived from one specimen sequenced in a study of T cell responses to AZD1222 COVID-19 vaccine. Profiling relied on immunoSEQ multiplex PCR, and the TCRdb table lists in-frame clones only, not all of them. The data show 80,000 to 90,000 clones, with around nine tenths seen just once and 5.2% held by the top ten. Source: peripheral blood, taken on day 0 of MenACWY control vaccination. The source is an adult in good health.

J is TRBJ2-3 and V is TRBV5-8, with D tentatively TRBD1 (6 bases). V lost 0 bases and J 5 bases, leaving 13 bases between the germline ends. The germline CDR1 and CDR2 sequences are SGHTS and YDEGEE. CDR3 length: 15 amino acids. The CDR3: CASSLADRSGDTQYF. The CDR3, as DNA: TGTGCCAGCAGCTTGGCCGACAGGTCCGGAGATACGCAGTATTTT. The variable domain in full, completed from reference TRBV5-8 and TRBJ2-3, reads EAGVTQSPTHLIKTRGQQATLRCSPISGHTSVYWYQQALGLGLQFLLWYDEGEERNRGNFPPRFSGRQFPNYSSELNVNALELEDSALYLCASSLADRSGDTQYFGPGTRLTVL.

The chain is built from TRBV4-3 and TRBJ2-1; D call uncertain. The CDR3 spans 15 residues. Germline V gene sequence: CDR1 LGHNA, CDR2 YSLEER. Trimming removed 0 bases from V and 4 bases from J, with 10 bases in between. CDR3 protein: CASSQEYKHYNEQFF. In DNA form, the CDR3 reads TGCGCCAGCAGCCAAGAGTACAAGCATTACAATGAGCAGTTCTTC.

This rearrangement joins TRBV2 to TRBJ1-4; no clear D gene. The germline gives CDR1 SNHLY, CDR2 FYNNEI. V lost 3 bases to trimming and J lost 6 bases, with 11 bases between them. CDR3 length: 14 residues. The CDR3 DNA reads TGTGCCAGCAGTGACCCGGGAAGCTATGAAAAACTGTTTTTT. It is translated as CASSDPGSYEKLFF.

This clone was detected only once. The chain employs TRBV7-9 and TRBJ1-1; the D gene is possibly TRBD1 (6 bases). The CDR3 is 12 amino acids. Looked up from germline, CDR1 is SEHNR and CDR2 is FQNEAQ (reference sequence). Trimming cost V 5 bases and J 11 bases, with 15 bases left between them. The CDR3 protein is CASSPLQGGAFF. The CDR3 nucleotides read TGTGCCAGCAGCCCCCTACAGGGAGGGGCTTTCTTT.

The J gene is TRBJ1-3, the V gene TRBV7-2, with 8 bases fitting TRBD1. CDR1 is SGHTA, CDR2 FQGNSA, per germline. The CDR3 runs 14 residues. Trimming removed 3 bases from V and 6 bases from J; junction bases left unmatched: 4. The CDR3 is CASSFRGRENTIYF. In DNA form, the CDR3 reads TGTGCCAGCAGCTTCAGGGGGCGCGAAAACACCATATATTTT.

J is TRBJ2-1 and V is TRBV18; D gene unclear. The CDR3 length is 15 residues. Germline values: CDR1 KGHSH, CDR2 LQKENI. Trimming removed 1 base at V and 7 bases at J, with 14 bases between. The chain's CDR3 is CASSPQGSPGNEQFF. The CDR3 nucleotides read TGTGCCAGCTCACCACAGGGATCCCCTGGGAATGAGCAGTTCTTC.

CDR3 coding DNA: TGTGCCAGCAGTAACCGGGACAGGGCATGGGGTGGCTACACCTTC. Translation: CASSNRDRAWGGYTF. The chain recombines TRBV6-5 with TRBJ1-2, with TRBD1 matching over 9 bases. The CDR3 spans 15 residues. V dropped 5 bases and J dropped 7; count of bases not matched to a gene: 11. Germline V gene lookup returns CDR1 MNHEY and CDR2 SVGAGI.

The V and J genes are TRBV11-1 and TRBJ2-1; 10 positions agree with TRBD2. Germline V gene data show CDR1 as SGHAT and CDR2 as FQDESV (reference sequence). The junction had 5 bases not matched to a gene; V was cut back by 0 bases and J by 3 bases. The CDR3 runs 17 residues. CDR3 amino acids: CASSLALGLADYNEQFF. CDR3 bases: TGTGCCAGCAGCTTAGCGCTAGGACTAGCGGACTACAATGAGCAGTTCTTC.

The chain recombines TRBV4-3 with TRBJ2-2; tentative D call: TRBD1 (5 bases). The germline V gene encodes CDR1 LGHNA and CDR2 YSLEER. Trimming left V 2 bases short and J 7 bases short, with 14 bases between. The CDR3 loop spans 15 amino acids. CDR3 sequence: CASSQQGAQDGELFF. In DNA, the CDR3 is TGCGCCAGCAGCCAACAGGGCGCGCAGGACGGGGAGCTGTTTTTT.

The V and J genes are TRBV7-9 and TRBJ2-1; 9 bases line up with TRBD1. Germline-derived CDR1 and CDR2 are SEHNR and FQNEAQ (reference sequence). After removal of 7 bases from V and 4 bases from J, the junction contained 8 bases not matched to a gene. The CDR3 consists of 15 residues. The CDR3 DNA is TGTGCCAGCACCCTGAACAGGGGGCAATACAATGAGCAGTTCTTC. Its protein product is CASTLNRGQYNEQFF.

The table lists this clone with a count of one. Here the CDR3 reads CSLDLQGGTDTQYF. The CDR3 DNA is TGCAGCCTAGATTTACAGGGCGGCACAGATACGCAGTATTTT. This sequence joins TRBV29-1 and TRBJ2-3, with D possibly being TRBD1 (6 bases). The CDR3 has 14 amino acids. The germline gives CDR1 SQVTM, CDR2 ANQGSEA. V dropped 8 bases and J dropped 1 base, with 16 bases sitting between them.

The chain carries TRBV10-3 and TRBJ2-1; a possible D gene is TRBD2 (6 bases). Trimming took off 8 bases at V and 4 bases at J, with 15 bases between the two ends. The CDR3 length is 14 residues. CDR1 ENHRY and CDR2 SYGVKD come from the germline V gene. This CDR3 reads CAISGEQIYNEQFF. Here the CDR3 DNA reads TGTGCCATCTCGGGGGAACAGATTTACAATGAGCAGTTCTTC.

CDR3 nucleotide sequence: TGTGCCAGCAGCCAAGACGGGATACCCACCGGGGAGCTGTTTTTT. This translates into CASSQDGIPTGELFF. This chain uses TRBV4-2 with TRBJ2-2, with D tentatively TRBD2 (5 bases). The CDR3 spans 15 residues. Germline lookup yields CDR1 LGHNA and CDR2 YNFKEQ. The V end was cut by 0 bases, the J end by 4 bases, with 9 bases between.

The J gene is TRBJ1-3, the V gene TRBV5-6; D unresolved. V lost 3 bases, J lost 1 base, and 14 bases lay in between. Looked up from germline, CDR1 is SGHDT and CDR2 is YYEEEE. The CDR3 runs to 16 residues. The chain's CDR3 is CASSSPRGRSGNTIYF. The CDR3 DNA sequence: TGTGCCAGCAGCTCGCCACGCGGAAGGTCTGGAAACACCATATATTTT.

The gene calls are TRBV29-1 and TRBJ1-1, with D perhaps matching TRBD1 (5 bases). This CDR3 comprises 13 residues. The V gene's germline CDR1 is SQVTM and CDR2 ANQGSEA. V shed 7 bases and J shed 0 bases, with 12 bases lying between them. The CDR3 loop reads CSAVTAVNTEAFF. DNA of the CDR3: TGCAGCGCGGTGACAGCCGTGAACACTGAAGCTTTCTTT.

V is TRBV6-5 and J is TRBJ1-2; D gene unclear. CDR3 size: 11 residues. Germline loops: CDR1 MNHEY, CDR2 SVGAGI. V was trimmed by 6 bases and J by 0 bases, leaving 2 bases between them. DNA of the CDR3: TGTGCCAGCAGCCCTAACTATGGCTACACCTTC. Translation gives CASSPNYGYTF.

The chain employs TRBV7-2 and TRBJ2-1; D uncertain. V was shortened by 5 bases and J by 6 bases, with 5 bases between the two germline ends. Germline values: CDR1 SGHTA, CDR2 FQGNSA. The CDR3 is 11 residues long. The CDR3 bases are TGTGCCAGCAGCCCCCGCAATGAGCAGTTCTTC. Protein product: CASSPRNEQFF.

The chain is built from TRBV27 and TRBJ1-5; D gene uncertain. Trimming left V 5 bases short and J 4 bases short, with 6 bases between. This CDR3 region has 12 residues. CDR1 MNHEY and CDR2 SMNVEV come from the germline V gene (reference sequence). The CDR3 reads CASSPWNQPQHF. CDR3 nucleotide sequence: TGTGCCAGCAGTCCGTGGAATCAGCCCCAGCATTTT.

The chain uses TRBV10-1 and TRBJ2-2, with D maybe TRBD2 (7 bases). The CDR3 loop spans 17 amino acids. Deletions cut 8 bases from V and 0 bases from J, with 19 bases between. Germline CDR1 and CDR2: WNHNN and SYGVQD (reference sequence). CDR3 sequence (DNA): TGCGCCAGCCCAGAGGGCGGGGGACAAGCGAACACCGGGGAGCTGTTTTTT. This sequence encodes CASPEGGGQANTGELFF.

The CDR3 sequence: CASRIGGAYYGYTF. In DNA, the CDR3 is TGTGCCAGCAGAATCGGGGGGGCGTACTATGGCTACACCTTC. The chain couples TRBV28 to TRBJ1-2; tentative D call: TRBD1 (6 bases). Trimming cost V 6 bases and J 3 bases, with 14 bases left between them. The CDR3 contains 14 residues. Germline CDR1 and CDR2: MDHEN and SYDVKM.

This clone came up once. The gene calls are TRBV9 and TRBJ1-1; D possibly corresponds to TRBD1 (5 bases). The CDR3 is 14 residues long. V lost 3 bases to trimming and J lost 1 base, with 10 bases between them. From germline, CDR1 is SGDLS and CDR2 YYNGEE. The CDR3 DNA is TGTGCCAGCAGCGCCGGGGGTCCGAACACTGAAGCTTTCTTT. Its translation: CASSAGGPNTEAFF.

The chain has TRBV19 and TRBJ2-5; D may match TRBD1 or TRBD2 (6 bases each). Germline V lookup: CDR1 LNHDA, CDR2 SQIVND (reference sequence). This CDR3 has 15 residues. Trimming removed 3 bases at V and 3 bases at J, with 14 bases between. The CDR3 is CASSMIGGQKETQYF. The CDR3 DNA is TGTGCCAGTAGTATGATAGGGGGGCAAAAAGAGACCCAGTACTTC.

The chain links TRBV6-5 to TRBJ2-7, with unresolved D. The germline V and J ends were trimmed by 6 bases and 1 base, with 7 bases remaining between them. This CDR3 region has 12 residues. CDR1 and CDR2 (germline): MNHEY, SVGAGI. CDR3 region: CASRGPSYEQYF. DNA of the CDR3: TGTGCCAGCAGAGGGCCATCCTACGAGCAGTACTTC.

The CDR3 here is CASSFQGEQPQHF. DNA for the CDR3: TGTGCCAGCAGTTTCCAGGGGGAGCAGCCCCAGCATTTT. This chain links TRBV12-3 or TRBV12-4 with TRBJ1-5, with TRBD1 matching 7 bases. The CDR3 sequence is 13 residues long. V gave up 3 bases and J gave up 7 bases; unmatched junction bases: 3.

The rearrangement links TRBV6-2 or TRBV6-3 to TRBJ2-1; 11 nucleotides match TRBD2. This CDR3 contains 19 residues. V lost 2 bases, J lost 12 bases, and 21 bases stayed unmatched. The V gene's germline CDR1 is MNHEY and CDR2 SVGEGT. CDR3 DNA sequence: TGTGCCAGCAGTTACGCCCCGGTGGCTAGCGGGGGGACCCGCCATGGGCAGTTCTTC. Protein product: CASSYAPVASGGTRHGQFF.

The chain recombines TRBV27 with TRBJ1-1, with 7 bases aligning to TRBD1. The CDR3 sequence is 17 residues long. V gave up 6 bases and J gave up 0 bases; unmatched junction bases: 13. Germline V CDR1 and CDR2: MNHEY, SMNVEV (reference sequence). The CDR3, as DNA: TGTGCCAGCAGCTCCGGACTAGGGGGCAGTCTGAACACTGAAGCTTTCTTT. Translated, it gives CASSSGLGGSLNTEAFF.